What follows are 3 T cell receptor beta chains derived from one specimen sequenced in a study of T cells after yellow fever vaccination. TCRdb independently ran MiXCR on the 5' RACE reads; one entry per CDR3 protein. The sample consists of nearly 350,000 distinct CDR3 sequences, roughly 8.3% of them appearing once. The sample consisted of PBMCs, taken more than 35 days after the first yellow fever vaccination. The receptors were sampled from a man between 18 and 29 years old who received the YFV17D yellow fever vaccine.

V and J are TRBV7-2 and TRBJ2-7, with a tentative D call TRBD1 (6 bases). This CDR3 region has 14 residues. Trimming cost V 5 bases and J 3 bases, with 14 bases left between them. Germline V gene sequence: CDR1 SGHTA, CDR2 FQGNSA. The DNA of the CDR3 is TGTGCCAGCAGCCCCAGGGGTTTCCTCTACGAGCAGTACTTC. Protein sequence: CASSPRGFLYEQYF.

This clonotype came up a few times. The chain joins TRBV20-1 to TRBJ2-2, with 10 bases fitting TRBD1. In germline, CDR1 is DFQATT, CDR2 SNEGSKA (reference sequence). The CDR3 runs 16 residues. V lost 4 bases and J lost 3; bases outside the gene matches: 8. The CDR3 nucleotides are TGCAGTGCTATAGCCGATGACAGGGGGCACACCGGGGAGCTGTTTTTT. Translation: CSAIADDRGHTGELFF.

This clonotype turned up a few times. The V call is TRBV19, the J call TRBJ1-2; TRBD1 is a possible D gene (5 bases). This CDR3 has 16 residues. Trimming stripped 5 bases from V and 7 bases from J, with 23 bases between. The germline V gene has CDR1 LNHDA and CDR2 SQIVND (reference sequence). Here the CDR3 reads CASSSPRQGGITGYTF. CDR3 bases: TGTGCCAGTAGTTCCCCCCGGCAGGGAGGAATAACTGGCTACACCTTC.